This T cell receptor beta chain was identified in a study of CD8+CD57+ T cells in acquired aplastic anemia. Notes on the study in general: Common to patients and controls were twenty-nine CD8+ CDR3 sequences.

Trimming shortened V by 5 bases and J by 7 bases, and 15 bases separated the two germline ends. The germline CDR1 and CDR2 sequences are MNHNS and SASEGT. This CDR3 is 13 amino acids long. Genomic DNA served as template for TCR beta VDJ and CDR3 profiling. TCRdb analysed the reads with MiXCR anew, one entry per CDR3 protein. The sample has just over 400,000 distinct CDR3 sequences; roughly 68% are singletons. This clonotype was counted at least ten times. Its antigen is currently unknown. The receptor comes from a human donor in good health, serving as a control. The sample was sorted CD4+, CD8+, or CD8+CD57+ T cells (not recorded which) from PBMCs. The chain joins TRBV6-1 to TRBJ2-7; TRBD1 is a possible D gene (6 bases). The DNA for the CDR3 is TGTGCCAGCAGTTTCACAGGGCCGGGGGAGCAGTACTTC. This encodes CASSFTGPGEQYF.